The 4 T cell receptor beta chains given below trace back to one sample, sequenced in a study of blood T cells in healthy people across ages. Alongside a J-beta primer mix, a sample-barcoded 5' primer served in a second PCR lasting about 6 to 12 cycles. TCRdb processed the 5' RACE reads anew with MiXCR; each CDR3 protein has one entry. Of around 1,500,000 distinct CDR3 sequences listed, 25% to 30% are singletons. The material sequenced was blood. Source of these receptors: a woman younger than 45 in good health.

For this clonotype: One end of the junction does not line up with germline, which may come from a read error. The chain links TRBV5-1 to TRBJ2-6; a possible D gene is TRBD1 (6 bases). Germline V lookup: CDR1 SGHRS, CDR2 YFSETQ. The CDR3 sequence is 16 residues long. For the CDR3, the DNA is TGCGCCAGCGGATTGAGAGGGGGTGCCGGGGCCAACGTCCGGACTTTC. This translates into CASGLRGGAGANVRTF.

This clonotype was counted at least ten times. V gene TRBV10-1 combines with J gene TRBJ2-7; D unclear. The V gene lost 0 bases and the J gene lost 2 bases, with 11 bases spanning the gap. The CDR3 has 15 amino acids. Germline V gene sequence: CDR1 WNHNN, CDR2 SYGVQD (reference sequence). The CDR3 here is CASSESVGHPYEQYF. In DNA, the CDR3 is TGCGCCAGCAGTGAGTCTGTCGGTCACCCCTACGAGCAGTACTTC.

This clonotype was picked up many times. The chain combines TRBV12-3 or TRBV12-4 with TRBJ2-1; 8 nucleotides align to TRBD1. The CDR3 has 16 residues. The J segment lost 9 bases and the V segment lost 6 bases, leaving 16 bases of the junction unmatched. CDR3 sequence reads: CASRFQTGTGFLEQFF. In nucleotides, the CDR3 is TGTGCCAGCAGATTCCAAACCGGGACAGGATTTCTTGAGCAGTTCTTC.

Many counts were recorded for this clonotype. The genes are TRBV18 and TRBJ2-5, with 7 bases fitting TRBD1. Germline V gene lookup returns CDR1 KGHSH and CDR2 LQKENI. J gave up 4 bases and V 3 bases, and 2 bases lay outside the gene matches. The CDR3 is 13 amino acids. CDR3: CASSPNRGETQYF. CDR3 DNA sequence: TGTGCCAGCTCACCCAACAGGGGAGAGACCCAGTACTTC. The full variable domain, in which reference TRBV18 and TRBJ2-5 provide the parts outside the CDR3, is NAGVMQNPRHLVRRRGQEARLRCSPMKGHSHVYWYRQLPEEGLKFMVYLQKENIIDESGMPKERFSAEFPKEGPSILRIQQVVRGDSAAYFCASSPNRGETQYFGPGTRLLVL.